A single sample gave rise to the 25 T cell receptor beta chains below, sequenced in a study of blood T cells in healthy people across ages. Alongside a J-beta primer mix, a sample-barcoded 5' primer served in a second PCR lasting roughly 6 to 11 cycles. In TCRdb, the 5' RACE reads were re-called with MiXCR into one record per CDR3 protein. The table lists about 580,000 distinct CDR3 sequences, more than 45% of them singletons. Specimen: blood. The receptors stem from a man older than 75 in good health.

The gene calls are TRBV9 and TRBJ2-1; no clear D. The CDR3 has 14 amino acids. Germline CDR1 is SGDLS and CDR2 is YYNGEE. Trimming shortened V by 0 bases and J by 8 bases, and 12 bases separated the two germline ends. CDR3 DNA sequence: TGTGCCAGCAGCGTAGATTGGCGACGACATGAGCAGTTCTTC. The encoded protein is CASSVDWRRHEQFF.

This chain joins TRBV7-8 and TRBJ2-3, with a weak D call TRBD1 (6 bases). The germline V and J ends were trimmed by 6 bases and 2 bases, with 15 bases remaining between them. This CDR3 has 15 amino acids. Germline V CDR1 and CDR2: SGHVS, FQNEAQ. The CDR3 DNA reads as TGTGCCAGCAGGCCCATGACAGGACTCACAGATACGCAGTATTTT. Protein: CASRPMTGLTDTQYF.

This clonotype was detected ten times or more. CDR3 protein: CASSSGGNTGELFF. DNA for the CDR3: TGTGCCAGCAGTTCCGGGGGCAACACCGGGGAGCTGTTTTTT. This sequence joins TRBV6-6 and TRBJ2-2; D is tentatively TRBD1 or TRBD2 (6 bases each). The V and J ends lost 4 bases and 2 bases respectively, with 8 bases between them. This CDR3 region has 14 residues. In germline, CDR1 is MNHNY, CDR2 SVGAGI (reference sequence).

The genes are TRBV6-2 or TRBV6-3 and TRBJ2-1; D may match TRBD1 or TRBD2 (5 bases each). Between the trimmed V and J ends, which lost 2 bases and 4 bases, there was a span of 12 bases. This CDR3 is 15 amino acids long. Germline values: CDR1 MNHEY, CDR2 SVGEGT. The CDR3 is CASSYPRGYYNEQFF. The CDR3 nucleotides read TGTGCCAGCAGTTACCCGAGGGGATATTACAATGAGCAGTTCTTC.

The chain recombines TRBV4-2 with TRBJ2-1; TRBD2 agrees at 10 bases. The CDR3 extends over 15 amino acids. Germline assignment: CDR1 LGHNA and CDR2 YNFKEQ. The V and J ends lost 2 bases and 3 bases, in that order; junction bases with no gene match: 1. The CDR3 loop is CASSQTSGVYNEQFF. In DNA, the CDR3 is TGTGCCAGCAGCCAAACTAGCGGGGTCTACAATGAGCAGTTCTTC.

This clonotype was seen a few times. The chain links TRBV14 to TRBJ2-5, with no clear D. The CDR3 extends over 12 amino acids. Trimming pared 1 base from V and 4 bases from J, leaving 4 bases between. Per the germline V gene, CDR1 is SGHDN and CDR2 is FVKESK. CDR3 nucleotides: TGTGCCAGCAGCCAAGTTCCAGAGACCCAGTACTTC. This codes for CASSQVPETQYF.

This sequence joins TRBV7-2 and TRBJ2-5, with D tentatively TRBD1 (6 bases). The V end lost 0 bases, the J end lost 1 base, and 9 bases lay between the germline ends. The CDR3 extends over 15 amino acids. The germline V gene has CDR1 SGHTA and CDR2 FQGNSA. The CDR3 sequence: CASSLAGASQETQYF. CDR3 DNA sequence: TGTGCCAGCAGCTTAGCGGGGGCTTCCCAAGAGACCCAGTACTTC.

The rearrangement links TRBV9 to TRBJ2-5; D gene ambiguous. The V gene's germline CDR1 is SGDLS and CDR2 YYNGEE. The CDR3 consists of 14 residues. V lost 4 bases and J 5 bases, leaving 15 bases between the germline ends. The CDR3 protein is CASSPYLGSETQYF. The DNA of the CDR3 is TGTGCCAGCAGCCCTTACCTGGGGTCGGAGACCCAGTACTTC.

This clonotype has a handful of counts. The V and J genes are TRBV5-5 and TRBJ2-5; TRBD2 aligns across 7 bases. From germline, CDR1 is SGHKS and CDR2 YYEKEE (reference sequence). The junction had 14 bases not matched to a gene; V was cut back by 4 bases and J by 11 bases. CDR3 length: 14 amino acids. The CDR3 DNA reads as TGTGCCAGCAGCAAAGACCCGACGGGGGGAGAGCAGTACTTC. Translation gives CASSKDPTGGEQYF.

The V gene is TRBV4-2, the J gene TRBJ2-1, with unresolved D. With 8 bases removed from V and 8 bases from J, the gap between germline ends came to 10 bases. Germline assignment: CDR1 LGHNA and CDR2 YNFKEQ. The CDR3 runs 11 residues. The CDR3 here is CASRFSDEQFF. CDR3 DNA: TGTGCCAGCCGCTTCTCGGATGAGCAGTTCTTC.

The V gene is TRBV20-1, the J gene TRBJ2-5; a weak D match, TRBD1 (6 bases). V was clipped by 3 bases and J by 9 bases, with 23 bases between them. This CDR3 is built from 15 residues. Germline values: CDR1 DFQATT, CDR2 SNEGSKA (reference sequence). The CDR3 coding sequence is TGCAGTGCTAGCAGGGGCCACAACCCAAGAGTGGCCCAGTACTTC. It translates to CSASRGHNPRVAQYF.

This rearrangement joins TRBV7-2 to TRBJ2-5; a possible D gene is TRBD2 (5 bases). CDR1 and CDR2 from the germline V gene are SGHTA and FQGNSA. V was pared by 3 bases and J by 2 bases, with 7 bases between. The CDR3 totals 13 residues. The CDR3 DNA reads TGTGCCAGCAGCTTTGAGCGGCAAGAGACCCAGTACTTC. Its translation is CASSFERQETQYF.

This clonotype was picked up one time. The chain couples TRBV7-9 to TRBJ2-5, with 13 bases that match TRBD2. Germline V lookup: CDR1 SEHNR, CDR2 FQNEAQ (reference sequence). The ends lost 2 bases at V and 1 base at J; junction bases unmatched: 10. CDR3 length equals 19 residues. DNA of the CDR3: TGTGCCAGCAGCTTATGGCGACTAGCGGGGGGCCTAATCCAAGAGACCCAGTACTTC. It specifies CASSLWRLAGGLIQETQYF.

The V call is TRBV21-1, the J call TRBJ1-4; no DNA check was done on the table's D call, TRBD1. TRBV21-1 is flagged as a pseudogene. This CDR3 is 14 amino acids long. The CDR3 bases are TGTGCCAGCAGCACGACAGGGGGTAATGAAAAACTGTTTTTT. Its translation is CASSTTGGNEKLFF.

The chain uses TRBV30 and TRBJ1-2; 10 bases agree with TRBD1. J was trimmed by 7 bases and V by 4 bases; bases with no gene match: 6. This CDR3 has 13 residues. Germline V gene data show CDR1 as GTSNPN and CDR2 as SVGIG (reference sequence). CDR3: CAWTGTGVRGYTF. DNA of the CDR3: TGTGCCTGGACCGGGACAGGGGTTCGTGGCTACACCTTC.

This sequence joins TRBV7-2 and TRBJ1-5; D is uncertain. Germline CDR1 SGHTA, CDR2 FQGNSA. Trimming cost V 5 bases and J 7 bases, with 12 bases left between them. The CDR3 sequence is 13 residues long. CDR3 amino acids: CASSPSPVQPQHF. CDR3 DNA sequence: TGTGCCAGCAGCCCCTCCCCAGTCCAGCCCCAGCATTTT.

J is TRBJ2-5 and V is TRBV20-1, with a possible D match to TRBD1 (6 bases). The J call may be faulty, since TRBJ2-7 better matches the DNA end. Looked up from germline, CDR1 is DFQATT and CDR2 is SNEGSKA (reference sequence). The CDR3 length is 12 residues. The CDR3 is CSATTGLNEQYF. The CDR3 DNA reads as TGCAGTGCTACCACAGGGTTGAACGAGCAGTACTTC.

The chain couples TRBV6-2 or TRBV6-3 to TRBJ2-7; 12 bases match TRBD2. CDR1 and CDR2 from the germline V gene are MNHEY and SVGEGT. The V gene end was trimmed by 6 bases and the J gene end by 3 bases; junction bases not matched to a gene: 15. The CDR3 runs to 18 residues. CDR3 bases: TGTGCCAGCAGCCCGACTAGCGGGAGAGCTGGAAGACTCTACGAGCAGTACTTC. Residues: CASSPTSGRAGRLYEQYF.

This rearrangement joins TRBV6-1 to TRBJ2-1; no reliable D call. Germline-derived CDR1 and CDR2 are MNHNS and SASEGT. The CDR3 has 16 amino acids. The V gene lost 3 bases and the J gene lost 0 bases, with 12 bases spanning the gap. CDR3 amino acids: CASSDLPGSSYNEQFF. The CDR3, as DNA: TGTGCCAGCAGTGATCTCCCGGGTAGCTCCTACAATGAGCAGTTCTTC.

V usage is TRBV7-8 and J usage is TRBJ2-7; TRBD2 might be the D (7 bases). The CDR3 totals 13 residues. Germline V gene sequence: CDR1 SGHVS, CDR2 FQNEAQ. Trimming cost V 0 bases and J 6 bases, with 9 bases left between them. CDR3 nucleotides: TGTGCCAGCAGCTTAGCGGGGGGGCGCGAGCAGTACTTC. It specifies CASSLAGGREQYF.

With regard to this clonotype: A much bigger clone sits one base away, suggesting this may be a read error. The V and J genes are TRBV6-6 and TRBJ1-4; TRBD1 aligns across 7 bases. The CDR3 length is 14 residues. Germline V gene data show CDR1 as MNHNY and CDR2 as SVGAGI (reference sequence). The CDR3 is CACSRTGTNEKLFF. The CDR3 nucleotides read TGTGCCTGCAGCCGGACAGGTACTAATGAAAAACTGTTTTTT.

The V and J genes are TRBV5-1 and TRBJ2-1; 8 positions agree with TRBD2. The J segment lost 5 bases and the V segment lost 0 bases, leaving 7 bases of the junction unmatched. The CDR3 totals 16 residues. Looked up from germline, CDR1 is SGHRS and CDR2 is YFSETQ. Here the CDR3 reads CASSLVSGRRDNEQFF. The CDR3 DNA reads TGCGCCAGCAGCTTGGTGAGCGGGAGAAGGGACAATGAGCAGTTCTTC.

The table lists this clonotype with a few counts. The chain carries TRBV29-1 and TRBJ2-7; D is undetermined. This CDR3 spans 13 amino acids. Germline values: CDR1 SQVTM, CDR2 ANQGSEA. Trimming left V 2 bases short and J 7 bases short, with 15 bases between. CDR3 bases: TGCAGCGTTGAAATCCTTTTAGACAATGAGCAGTACTTC. Translation gives CSVEILLDNEQYF.

The chain links TRBV2 to TRBJ2-3; TRBD1 matches 12 bases. Germline V gene lookup returns CDR1 SNHLY and CDR2 FYNNEI. This CDR3 is built from 18 residues. Trimming at V came to 5 bases and at J to 5 bases, leaving 14 bases not matched to a gene. CDR3 sequence reads: CASSPVPGQGAYEDTQYF. The DNA of the CDR3 is TGTGCCAGCAGTCCCGTCCCGGGACAGGGGGCATATGAAGATACGCAGTATTTT.

This clonotype was seen at least ten times. The chain has TRBV7-9 and TRBJ2-2; D is uncertain. V was pared by 1 base and J by 7 bases, with 4 bases between. The CDR3 sequence is 12 residues long. From germline, CDR1 is SEHNR and CDR2 FQNEAQ (reference sequence). CDR3: CASSLEGGELFF. CDR3 bases: TGTGCCAGCAGCTTAGAAGGCGGGGAGCTGTTTTTT.